This T cell receptor (beta chain) was obtained from a study of blood T cells in healthy people across ages. Study in general: Per two T cells, template switching captured roughly one barcoded beta molecule.

A sample-barcoded 5' primer and a J-beta primer mix were used in a second PCR of roughly 6 to 11 cycles. One entry per CDR3 protein results from TCRdb running MiXCR on the 5' RACE reads. Altogether about 1.4 million distinct CDR3 sequences are present, 59% being singletons, with the ten largest covering roughly 6.3%. The V and J ends lost 5 bases and 5 bases respectively, with 10 bases between them. The CDR3 covers 13 residues. Germline CDR1 and CDR2: SEHNR and FQNEAQ (reference sequence). Material for sequencing was blood. The clonotype was recovered from a man between 18 and 29 years old in good health. V gene TRBV7-9 combines with J gene TRBJ2-1; D is unresolved. The CDR3 coding sequence is TGTGCCAGCAGCATAGTGCACCACAATGAGCAGTTCTTC. Translating it yields CASSIVHHNEQFF.